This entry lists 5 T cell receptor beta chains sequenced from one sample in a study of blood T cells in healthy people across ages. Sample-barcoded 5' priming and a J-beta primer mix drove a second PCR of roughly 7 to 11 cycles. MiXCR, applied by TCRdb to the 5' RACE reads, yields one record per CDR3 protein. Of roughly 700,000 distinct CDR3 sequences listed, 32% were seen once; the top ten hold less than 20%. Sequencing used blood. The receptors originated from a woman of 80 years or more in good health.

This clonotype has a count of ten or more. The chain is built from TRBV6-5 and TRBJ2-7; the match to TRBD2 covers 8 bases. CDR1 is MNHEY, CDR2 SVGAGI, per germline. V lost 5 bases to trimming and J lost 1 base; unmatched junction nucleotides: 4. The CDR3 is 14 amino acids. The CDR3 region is CASSLGLASYEQYF. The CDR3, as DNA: TGTGCCAGCAGTCTCGGACTAGCTTCCTACGAGCAGTACTTC.

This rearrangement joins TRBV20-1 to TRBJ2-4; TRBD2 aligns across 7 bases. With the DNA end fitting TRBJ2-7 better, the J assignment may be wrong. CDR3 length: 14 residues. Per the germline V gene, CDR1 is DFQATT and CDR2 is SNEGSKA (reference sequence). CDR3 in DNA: TGCAGTGCTAGAGGGGAGGGAGATTGGTACGAGCAGTACTTC. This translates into CSARGEGDWYEQYF.

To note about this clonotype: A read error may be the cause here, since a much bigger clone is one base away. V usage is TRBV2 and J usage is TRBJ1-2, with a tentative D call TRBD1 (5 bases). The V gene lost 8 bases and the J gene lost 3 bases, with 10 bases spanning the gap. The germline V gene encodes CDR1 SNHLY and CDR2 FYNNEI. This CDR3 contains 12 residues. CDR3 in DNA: TGTGCCAGCTTGGGACGGGACTATGGCTACACCTTC. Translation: CASLGRDYGYTF.

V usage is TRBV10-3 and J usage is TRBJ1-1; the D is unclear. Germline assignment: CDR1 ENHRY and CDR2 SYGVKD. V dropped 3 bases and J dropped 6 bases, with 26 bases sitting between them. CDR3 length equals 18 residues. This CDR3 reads CAISDGVRDPTEHSEAFF. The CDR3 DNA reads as TGTGCCATCAGTGACGGGGTTAGAGACCCCACTGAACACTCTGAAGCTTTCTTT.

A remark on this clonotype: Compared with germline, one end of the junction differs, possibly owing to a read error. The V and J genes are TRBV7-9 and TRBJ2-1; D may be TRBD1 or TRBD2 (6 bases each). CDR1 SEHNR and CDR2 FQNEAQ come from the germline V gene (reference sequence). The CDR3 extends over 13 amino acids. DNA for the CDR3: TGTGCCATGGGGAGGACAGCGAACAATGAGCGGTTCTTC. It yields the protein CAMGRTANNERFF.